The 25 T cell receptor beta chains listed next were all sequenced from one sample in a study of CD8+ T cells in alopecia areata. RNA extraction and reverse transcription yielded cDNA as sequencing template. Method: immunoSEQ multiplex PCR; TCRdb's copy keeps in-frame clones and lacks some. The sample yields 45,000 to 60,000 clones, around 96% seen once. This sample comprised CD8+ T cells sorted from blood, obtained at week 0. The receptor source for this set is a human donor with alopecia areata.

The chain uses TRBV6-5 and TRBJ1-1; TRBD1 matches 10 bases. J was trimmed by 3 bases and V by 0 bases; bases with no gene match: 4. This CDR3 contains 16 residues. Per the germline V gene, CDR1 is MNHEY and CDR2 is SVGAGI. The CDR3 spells CASSYSRTGGDTEAFF. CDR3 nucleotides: TGTGCCAGCAGTTACTCCCGGACAGGGGGAGACACTGAAGCTTTCTTT.

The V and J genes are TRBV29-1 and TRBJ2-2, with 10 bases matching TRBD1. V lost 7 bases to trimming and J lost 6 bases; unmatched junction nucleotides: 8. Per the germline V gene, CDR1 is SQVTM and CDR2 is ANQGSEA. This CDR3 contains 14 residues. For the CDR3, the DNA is TGCAGCGGGGAGGACAGGGGGAAGGCCGGGGAGCTGTTTTTT. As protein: CSGEDRGKAGELFF.

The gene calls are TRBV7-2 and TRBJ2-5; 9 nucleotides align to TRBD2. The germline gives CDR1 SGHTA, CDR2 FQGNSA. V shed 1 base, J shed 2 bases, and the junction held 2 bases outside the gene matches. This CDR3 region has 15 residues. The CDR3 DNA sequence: TGTGCCAGCAGCTTAGGCGGGGGGGTACAAGAGACCCAGTACTTC. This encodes CASSLGGGVQETQYF.

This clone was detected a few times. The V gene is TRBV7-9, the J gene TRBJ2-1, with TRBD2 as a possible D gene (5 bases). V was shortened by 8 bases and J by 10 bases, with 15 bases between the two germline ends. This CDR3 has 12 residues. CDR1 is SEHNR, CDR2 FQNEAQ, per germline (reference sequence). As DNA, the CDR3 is TGTGCCAGCTTTGGGCCGCCGGGAGAGCAGTTCTTC. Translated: CASFGPPGEQFF. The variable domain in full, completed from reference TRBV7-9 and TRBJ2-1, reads DTGVSQNPRHKITKRGQNVTFRCDPISEHNRLYWYRQTLGQGPEFLTYFQNEAQLEKSRLLSDRFSAERPKGSFSTLEIQRTEQGDSAMYLCASFGPPGEQFFGPGTRLTVL.

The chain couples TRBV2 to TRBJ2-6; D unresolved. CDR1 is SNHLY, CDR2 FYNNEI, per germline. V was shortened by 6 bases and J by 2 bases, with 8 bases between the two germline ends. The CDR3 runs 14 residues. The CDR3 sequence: CASSDVAGANVLTF. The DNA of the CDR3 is TGTGCCAGCAGCGACGTAGCTGGGGCCAACGTCCTGACTTTC.

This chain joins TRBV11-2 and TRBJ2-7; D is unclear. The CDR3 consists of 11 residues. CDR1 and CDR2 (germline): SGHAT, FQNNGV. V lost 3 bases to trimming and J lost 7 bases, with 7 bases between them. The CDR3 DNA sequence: TGTGCCAGCAGCTTGACTTGGGAGCAGTACTTC. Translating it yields CASSLTWEQYF.

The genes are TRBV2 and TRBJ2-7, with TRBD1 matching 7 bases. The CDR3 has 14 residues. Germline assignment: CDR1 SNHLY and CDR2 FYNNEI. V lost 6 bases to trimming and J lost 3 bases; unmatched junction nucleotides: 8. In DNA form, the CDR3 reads TGTGCCAGCAGAGACTGGGACAGCCACTACGAGCAGTACTTC. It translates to CASRDWDSHYEQYF.

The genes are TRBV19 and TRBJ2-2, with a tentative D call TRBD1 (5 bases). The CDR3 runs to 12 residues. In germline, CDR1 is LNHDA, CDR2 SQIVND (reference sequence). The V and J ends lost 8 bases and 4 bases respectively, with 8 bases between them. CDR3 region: CASLRGTGELFF. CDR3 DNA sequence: TGTGCCAGTTTAAGGGGCACCGGGGAGCTGTTTTTT.

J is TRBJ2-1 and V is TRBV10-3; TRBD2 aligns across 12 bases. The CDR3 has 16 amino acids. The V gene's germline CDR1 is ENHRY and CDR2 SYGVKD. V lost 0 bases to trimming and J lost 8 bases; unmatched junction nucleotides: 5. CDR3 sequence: CAISESLAGGNYEQFF. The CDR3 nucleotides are TGTGCCATCAGTGAGTCACTAGCGGGGGGCAATTATGAGCAGTTCTTC.

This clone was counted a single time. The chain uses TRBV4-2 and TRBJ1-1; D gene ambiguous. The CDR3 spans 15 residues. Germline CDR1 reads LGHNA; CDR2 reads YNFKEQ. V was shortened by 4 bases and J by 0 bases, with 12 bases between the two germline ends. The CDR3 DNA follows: TGTGCCAGCAGCCCTCGCGGACCGTTGAACACTGAAGCTTTCTTT. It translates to CASSPRGPLNTEAFF.

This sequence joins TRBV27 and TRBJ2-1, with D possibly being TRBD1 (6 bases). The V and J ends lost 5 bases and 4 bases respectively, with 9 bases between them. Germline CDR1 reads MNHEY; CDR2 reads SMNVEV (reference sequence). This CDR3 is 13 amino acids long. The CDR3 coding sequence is TGTGCCAGCAGTGCACAGGGTTACAATGAGCAGTTCTTC. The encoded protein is CASSAQGYNEQFF.

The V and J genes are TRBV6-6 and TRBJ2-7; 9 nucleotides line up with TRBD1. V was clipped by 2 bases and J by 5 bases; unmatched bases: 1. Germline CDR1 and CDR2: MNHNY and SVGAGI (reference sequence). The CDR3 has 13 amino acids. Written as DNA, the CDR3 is TGTGCCAGCAGTTACGGACAGGGGAACGAGCAGTACTTC. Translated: CASSYGQGNEQYF.

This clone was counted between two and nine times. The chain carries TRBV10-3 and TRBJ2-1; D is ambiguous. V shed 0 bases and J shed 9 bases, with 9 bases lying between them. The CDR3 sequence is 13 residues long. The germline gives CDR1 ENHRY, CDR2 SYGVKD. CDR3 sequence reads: CAISESQPPEQFF. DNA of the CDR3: TGTGCCATCAGTGAGTCGCAGCCCCCTGAGCAGTTCTTC.

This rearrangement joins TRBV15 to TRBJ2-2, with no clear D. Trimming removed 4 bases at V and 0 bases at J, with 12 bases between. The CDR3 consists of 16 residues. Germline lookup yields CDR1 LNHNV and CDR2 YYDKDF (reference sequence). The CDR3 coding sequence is TGTGCCACCAGCACAGTTCTCGCCGCGAACACCGGGGAGCTGTTTTTT. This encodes CATSTVLAANTGELFF.

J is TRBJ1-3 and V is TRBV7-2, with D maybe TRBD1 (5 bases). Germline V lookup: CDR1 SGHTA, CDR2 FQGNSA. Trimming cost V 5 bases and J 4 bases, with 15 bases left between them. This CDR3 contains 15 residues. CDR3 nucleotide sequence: TGTGCCAGCAGCCTCGAAGGGACTCACGGAAACACCATATATTTT. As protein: CASSLEGTHGNTIYF.

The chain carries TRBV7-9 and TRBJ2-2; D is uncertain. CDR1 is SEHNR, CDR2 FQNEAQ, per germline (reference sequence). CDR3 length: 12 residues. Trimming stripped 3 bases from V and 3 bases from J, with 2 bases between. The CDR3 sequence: CASSFDTGELFF. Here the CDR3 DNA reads TGTGCCAGCAGCTTTGACACCGGGGAGCTGTTTTTT.

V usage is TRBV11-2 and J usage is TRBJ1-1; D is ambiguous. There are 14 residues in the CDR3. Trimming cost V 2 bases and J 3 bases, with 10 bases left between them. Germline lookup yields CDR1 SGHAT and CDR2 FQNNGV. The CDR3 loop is CASSLLGWDTEAFF. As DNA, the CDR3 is TGTGCCAGCAGCTTATTGGGTTGGGACACTGAAGCTTTCTTT.

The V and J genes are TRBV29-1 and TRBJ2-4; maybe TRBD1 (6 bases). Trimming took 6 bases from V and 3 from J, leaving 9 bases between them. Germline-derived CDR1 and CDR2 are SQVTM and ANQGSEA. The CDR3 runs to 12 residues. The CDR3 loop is CSVQGHKNIQYF. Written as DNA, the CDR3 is TGCAGCGTACAGGGACACAAAAACATTCAGTACTTC.

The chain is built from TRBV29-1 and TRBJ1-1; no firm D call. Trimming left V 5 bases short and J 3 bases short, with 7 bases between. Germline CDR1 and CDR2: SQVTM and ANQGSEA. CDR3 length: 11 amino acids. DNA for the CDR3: TGCAGCGTTCCCCAGGACACTGAAGCTTTCTTT. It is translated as CSVPQDTEAFF.

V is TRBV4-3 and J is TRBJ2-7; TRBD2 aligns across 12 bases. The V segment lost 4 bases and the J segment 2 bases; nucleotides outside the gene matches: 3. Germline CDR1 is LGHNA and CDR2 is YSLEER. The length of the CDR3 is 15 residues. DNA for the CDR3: TGCGCCAGCAGCCCGCGACTAGCGGGGGCCTACGAGCAGTACTTC. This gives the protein CASSPRLAGAYEQYF.

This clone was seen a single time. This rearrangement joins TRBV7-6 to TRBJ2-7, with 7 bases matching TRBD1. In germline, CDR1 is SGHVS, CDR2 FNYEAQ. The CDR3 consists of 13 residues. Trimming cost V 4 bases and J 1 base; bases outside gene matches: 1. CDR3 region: CASSWGQSYEQYF. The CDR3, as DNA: TGTGCCAGCAGCTGGGGACAGTCCTACGAGCAGTACTTC. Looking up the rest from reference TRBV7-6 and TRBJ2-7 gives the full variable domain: GAGVSQSPRYKVTKRGQDVALRCDPISGHVSLYWYRQALGQGPEFLTYFNYEAQQDKSGLPNDRFSAERPEGSISTLTIQRTEQRDSAMYRCASSWGQSYEQYFGPGTRLTVT.

The CDR3 loop reads CSVWTDTGELFF. The CDR3 coding sequence is TGCAGCGTTTGGACCGACACCGGGGAGCTGTTTTTT. The V gene is TRBV29-1, the J gene TRBJ2-2; D gene unclear. The CDR3 consists of 12 residues. Germline V gene data show CDR1 as SQVTM and CDR2 as ANQGSEA. The germline V and J ends were trimmed by 5 bases and 3 bases, with 7 bases remaining between them.

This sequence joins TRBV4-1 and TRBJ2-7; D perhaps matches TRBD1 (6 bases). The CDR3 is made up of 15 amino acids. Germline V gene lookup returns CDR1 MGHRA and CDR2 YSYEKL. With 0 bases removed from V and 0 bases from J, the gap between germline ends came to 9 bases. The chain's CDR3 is CASSQDPDSSYEQYF. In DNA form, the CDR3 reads TGCGCCAGCAGCCAAGATCCGGACAGCTCCTACGAGCAGTACTTC.

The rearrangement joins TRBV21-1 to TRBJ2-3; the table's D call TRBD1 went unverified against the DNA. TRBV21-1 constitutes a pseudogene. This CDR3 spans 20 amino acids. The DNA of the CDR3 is TGTGCCAGCAGCCCTCCATCCAGGGGGCGCGCATCCGTCGGCACAGATACGCAGTATTTT. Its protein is CASSPPSRGRASVGTDTQYF.

CDR3 sequence (DNA): TGTGCCAGCAGCTTATTCCCGGGACTAGCGGGCCCTTACAATGAGCAGTTCTTC. As protein: CASSLFPGLAGPYNEQFF. The chain couples TRBV11-2 to TRBJ2-1, with TRBD2 identical over 12 bases. The CDR3 spans 18 residues. Per germline, CDR1 SGHAT and CDR2 FQNNGV. V trimming: 2 bases; J trimming: 4 bases; junction bases outside the gene matches: 9.